The next 21 T cell receptor beta chains were all read from a single sample in a study of vaccination and CD4 T cells after COVID-19. Their recognized antigens are unknown. An Oncomine TCR Beta short-read assay was used to sequence the DNA from cultured CD4+ T cells. TCRdb analysed the PCR reads with MiXCR anew, one entry per CDR3 protein. The repertoire has over 8,500 distinct CDR3 sequences, 46% of them found once; the top ten carry approximately 30%. Treatment defined: roughly 10-day PBMC culture with coronavirus spike peptide pools or control peptides (ViraFEST assay). Sequencing was performed on CD4+ T cells from blood, cultured in vitro. The receptor source for this set is a human donor who had recovered from COVID-19.

This sequence joins TRBV6-2 or TRBV6-3 and TRBJ1-2; TRBD1 is a possible D gene (6 bases). This CDR3 comprises 14 residues. Germline V gene sequence: CDR1 MNHEY, CDR2 SVGEGT. V was cut by 6 bases and J by 4 bases, with 15 bases left in between. This chain's CDR3 is CASRVGGAGYGYTF. Here the CDR3 DNA reads TGTGCCAGCAGAGTCGGGGGCGCCGGCTATGGCTACACCTTC.

This chain links TRBV6-1 with TRBJ1-5; TRBD1 matches 11 bases. Germline CDR1 is MNHNS and CDR2 is SASEGT. CDR3 length equals 15 residues. Losses at the gene ends were 4 bases for V and 7 bases for J; bases not matched to a gene: 6. The CDR3 DNA is TGTGCCAGCAGTGCGGGACAGGGGGTCCAACAGCCCCAGCATTTT. It codes for CASSAGQGVQQPQHF.

The chain uses TRBV20-1 and TRBJ1-2; 9 positions agree with TRBD1. This CDR3 contains 15 residues. The V segment lost 1 base and the J segment 7 bases; nucleotides outside the gene matches: 10. CDR1 DFQATT and CDR2 SNEGSKA come from the germline V gene (reference sequence). The CDR3 loop is CSARGTGAAFGGYTF. The CDR3 DNA follows: TGCAGTGCTAGAGGGACAGGGGCGGCTTTCGGTGGCTACACCTTC.

The chain combines TRBV19 with TRBJ1-3; 10 positions match TRBD1. The CDR3 sequence is 15 residues long. The V and J ends lost 5 bases and 2 bases, in that order; junction bases with no gene match: 3. Germline V gene lookup returns CDR1 LNHDA and CDR2 SQIVND (reference sequence). The CDR3 protein is CASSPGTGAGNTIYF. CDR3 sequence (DNA): TGTGCCAGTAGTCCCGGGACAGGGGCTGGAAACACCATATATTTT.

This clonotype was counted only a few times. The V and J genes are TRBV18 and TRBJ1-6; 7 nucleotides agree with TRBD1. CDR3 length: 15 residues. The germline V gene encodes CDR1 KGHSH and CDR2 LQKENI. V gave up 4 bases and J gave up 9 bases; unmatched junction bases: 9. The CDR3 is CASSRTQGHPSPLHF. In nucleotides, the CDR3 is TGTGCCAGCTCACGAACACAGGGGCATCCTTCACCCCTCCACTTT.

This clonotype was recorded only once. CDR3 DNA: TGTGCCAGCAGCTACCTGGGGCAGGGGAGGCTTCTGGATACGCAGTATTTT. Its protein product is CASSYLGQGRLLDTQYF. This sequence joins TRBV6-2 or TRBV6-3 and TRBJ2-3; D is tentatively TRBD1 or TRBD2 (6 bases each). V was shortened by 6 bases and J by 6 bases, with 25 bases between the two germline ends. This CDR3 is built from 17 residues. Germline loops: CDR1 MNHEY, CDR2 SVGEGT.

Only a few counts were recorded for this clonotype. The V gene is TRBV27, the J gene TRBJ1-5; D uncertain. The CDR3 has 15 residues. V was shortened by 2 bases and J by 0 bases, with 8 bases between the two germline ends. CDR1 is MNHEY, CDR2 SMNVEV, per germline (reference sequence). As DNA, the CDR3 is TGTGCCAGCAGTTTAAGTGGGAGTAGCAATCAGCCCCAGCATTTT. Translating gives CASSLSGSSNQPQHF.

The chain recombines TRBV6-1 with TRBJ2-2; no clear D gene. Germline V gene lookup returns CDR1 MNHNS and CDR2 SASEGT. The CDR3 runs to 15 residues. V dropped 1 base and J dropped 1 base, with 7 bases sitting between them. The CDR3, as DNA: TGTGCCAGCAGTGAAGAGGCAGGGAACACCGGGGAGCTGTTTTTT. It translates to CASSEEAGNTGELFF.

This clonotype was observed a few times. The J gene is TRBJ2-1, the V gene TRBV19, with D possibly TRBD2 on 7 matching bases. V lost 4 bases to trimming and J lost 6 bases, with 16 bases between them. This CDR3 region has 15 residues. Looked up from germline, CDR1 is LNHDA and CDR2 is SQIVND (reference sequence). Written as DNA, the CDR3 is TGTGCCAGTAGTAATGCGGGGGCCATCCTCAATGAGCAGTTCTTC. Amino acid sequence: CASSNAGAILNEQFF.

The chain recombines TRBV5-1 with TRBJ2-7, with 10 bases fitting TRBD1. CDR3 size: 16 residues. The trim removed 4 bases at V and 1 base at J, leaving 8 bases unmatched. From germline, CDR1 is SGHRS and CDR2 YFSETQ. In DNA, the CDR3 is TGCGCCAGCAGCGAGATTGACAGGGGGCTATCCTACGAGCAGTACTTC. Protein sequence: CASSEIDRGLSYEQYF.

The rearrangement links TRBV6-2 or TRBV6-3 to TRBJ1-1; 7 bases are shared with TRBD1. Looked up from germline, CDR1 is MNHEY and CDR2 is SVGEGT. Trimming removed 6 bases from V and 4 bases from J; junction bases left unmatched: 11. The CDR3 runs to 15 residues. CDR3 nucleotides: TGTGCCAGCAGAGAGGAGGGAGGGGGCTTCACTGAAGCTTTCTTT. Encoded protein: CASREEGGGFTEAFF.

This sequence joins TRBV6-2 or TRBV6-3 and TRBJ2-3; D is uncertain. The CDR3 has 18 residues. The germline CDR1 and CDR2 sequences are MNHEY and SVGEGT. The V end was cut by 3 bases, the J end by 2 bases, with 21 bases between. CDR3 nucleotide sequence: TGTGCCAGCAGTTATAATAGCCGTGGGCTCCGGACCACAGATACGCAGTATTTT. This translates into CASSYNSRGLRTTDTQYF.

The V call is TRBV24-1, the J call TRBJ2-6, with D unresolved. The CDR3 contains 16 residues. Germline CDR1 and CDR2: KGHDR and SFDVKD. Trimming pared 8 bases from V and 5 bases from J, leaving 18 bases between. This CDR3 is CATKKALVPRANVLTF. For the CDR3, the DNA is TGTGCCACCAAGAAAGCCCTTGTTCCGAGGGCCAACGTCCTGACTTTC.

The chain recombines TRBV5-4 with TRBJ2-2; 8 nucleotides agree with TRBD2. The CDR3 sequence is 15 residues long. J was trimmed by 0 bases and V by 7 bases; bases with no gene match: 5. Germline assignment: CDR1 SGHNT and CDR2 YYREEE (reference sequence). The CDR3 spells CASGPGLANTGELFF. CDR3 coding DNA: TGTGCCAGCGGTCCGGGACTAGCGAACACCGGGGAGCTGTTTTTT.

The chain has TRBV20-1 and TRBJ2-3; TRBD2 aligns across 8 bases. The V and J ends lost 6 bases and 2 bases, in that order; junction bases with no gene match: 10. CDR1 and CDR2 from the germline V gene are DFQATT and SNEGSKA (reference sequence). This CDR3 is built from 15 residues. The CDR3 spells CSANSAGGDTDTQYF. The CDR3 region has the DNA TGCAGTGCAAATTCTGCCGGGGGGGACACAGATACGCAGTATTTT.

The J gene is TRBJ2-5, the V gene TRBV12-3 or TRBV12-4; 8 bases are shared with TRBD2. This CDR3 region has 14 residues. The junction had 4 bases not matched to a gene; V was cut back by 5 bases and J by 2 bases. CDR3 protein: CASSPGGAQETQYF. The CDR3 DNA follows: TGTGCCAGCAGTCCCGGGGGGGCGCAAGAGACCCAGTACTTC.

The chain employs TRBV6-1 and TRBJ2-5; 10 bases match TRBD2. In germline, CDR1 is MNHNS, CDR2 SASEGT. The CDR3 is made up of 14 amino acids. V lost 6 bases to trimming and J lost 4 bases; unmatched junction nucleotides: 5. DNA of the CDR3: TGTGCCAGCAGGAGCGGGGGGGCAGGAGAGACCCAGTACTTC. This encodes CASRSGGAGETQYF.

This clonotype occurred a few times. V and J are TRBV7-2 and TRBJ2-5, with D unresolved. V lost 5 bases to trimming and J lost 4 bases, with 8 bases between them. Germline lookup yields CDR1 SGHTA and CDR2 FQGNSA. The CDR3 is 12 amino acids. The CDR3 region has the DNA TGTGCCAGCAGCCGAAGACTAGAGACCCAGTACTTC. The encoded protein is CASSRRLETQYF.

This chain connects TRBV19 to TRBJ2-5, with a weak D call TRBD2 (6 bases). Germline loops: CDR1 LNHDA, CDR2 SQIVND (reference sequence). V lost 6 bases and J lost 1, with 12 bases in between. The CDR3 is 14 amino acids. The CDR3: CASSQRRGQETQYF. The CDR3 bases are TGTGCCAGTAGCCAAAGGAGGGGCCAAGAGACCCAGTACTTC. Filled out from reference TRBV19 and TRBJ2-5, the complete variable domain reads DGGITQSPKYLFRKEGQNVTLSCEQNLNHDAMYWYRQDPGQGLRLIYYSQIVNDFQKGDIAEGYSVSREKKESFPLTVTSAQKNPTAFYLCASSQRRGQETQYFGPGTRLLVL.

This chain links TRBV15 with TRBJ1-2; tentatively, D is TRBD1 (5 bases). The CDR3 has 16 amino acids. CDR1 and CDR2 from the germline V gene are LNHNV and YYDKDF (reference sequence). Deletions cut 1 base from V and 2 bases from J, with 14 bases between. CDR3 DNA: TGTGCCACCAGCAGAGGAACCCAGGGAGGAAACTATGGCTACACCTTC. This codes for CATSRGTQGGNYGYTF. The variable domain in full, with the rest retrieved from reference TRBV15 and TRBJ1-2, is DAMVIQNPRYQVTQFGKPVTLSCSQTLNHNVMYWYQQKSSQAPKLLFHYYDKDFNNEADTPDNFQSRRPNTSFCFLDIRSPGLGDTAMYLCATSRGTQGGNYGYTFGSGTRLTVV.

DNA for the CDR3: TGTGCCACCAGCAGACTAGCGGGAGCCACAGATACGCAGTATTTT. Its protein is CATSRLAGATDTQYF. The rearrangement links TRBV15 to TRBJ2-3, with 10 bases matching TRBD2. Trimming at V came to 2 bases and at J to 2 bases, leaving 1 base not matched to a gene. The CDR3 totals 15 residues. CDR1 and CDR2 from the germline V gene are LNHNV and YYDKDF (reference sequence).